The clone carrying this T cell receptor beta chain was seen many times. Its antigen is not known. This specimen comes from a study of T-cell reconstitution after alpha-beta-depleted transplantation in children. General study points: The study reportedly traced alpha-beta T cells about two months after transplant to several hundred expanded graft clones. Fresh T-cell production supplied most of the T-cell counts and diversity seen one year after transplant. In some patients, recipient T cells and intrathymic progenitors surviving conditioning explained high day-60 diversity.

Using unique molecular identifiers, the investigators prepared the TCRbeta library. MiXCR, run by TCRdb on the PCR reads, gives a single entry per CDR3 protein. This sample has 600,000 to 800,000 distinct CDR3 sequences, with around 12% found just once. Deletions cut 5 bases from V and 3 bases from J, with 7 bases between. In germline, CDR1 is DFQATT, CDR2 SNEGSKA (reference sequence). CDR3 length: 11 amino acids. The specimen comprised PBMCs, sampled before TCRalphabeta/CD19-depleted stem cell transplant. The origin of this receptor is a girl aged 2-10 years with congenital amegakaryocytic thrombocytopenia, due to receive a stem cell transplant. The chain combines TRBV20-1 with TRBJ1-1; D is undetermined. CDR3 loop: CSAPIDTEAFF. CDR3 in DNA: TGCAGTGCTCCTATCGACACTGAAGCTTTCTTT.